The clone carrying this TCR beta chain was counted at least ten times. Its antigen is unknown. The sample is drawn from a study of regulatory T cells in long-lasting Graves disease. Study-level points and caveats: Persistent cases favored TRBV28, TRBJ1-2 and TRBJ2-5. Shared public clonotypes totalled approximately 3,000 in persistent patients, compared with approximately 970 in new patients.

The time point is: persistent/refractory GD, antithyroid drugs over 5 years with positive TRAb. RNA isolated from PBMCs was used to make the TCR library. Per American Thyroid Association guidelines, Graves' disease was diagnosed. Patients hailed from an endocrinology department in Xi'an, China. Construction of TCR beta libraries relied on iRepertoire HTBI primers and on Arm-PCR targeting CDR3 regions. TCRdb re-analysed the multiplex PCR reads in MiXCR, keeping a single row per CDR3 protein. The sample contains over 350,000 distinct CDR3 sequences, less than 25% of which appear only once. The CDR3 is made up of 15 amino acids. Germline CDR1 reads MDHEN; CDR2 reads SYDVKM. V was trimmed by 3 bases and J by 1 base, leaving 9 bases between them.

The sample here was peripheral blood mononuclear cells (PBMCs), taken when the disease was refractory, from a patient treated with antithyroid drugs. The V gene is TRBV28, the J gene TRBJ2-2; possible D gene TRBD1, 5 bases. This receptor was obtained from a female donor with Graves disease. The CDR3: CASSLNRRNTGELFF. CDR3 DNA sequence: TGTGCCAGCAGTTTGAACAGGAGGAACACCGGGGAGCTGTTTTTT.